This T cell receptor (beta chain) came from a study of CD8 T cells in ankylosing spondylitis. TCRdb reprocessed the 5' RACE reads via MiXCR and lists one record per CDR3 protein. The repertoire holds about 25,000 distinct CDR3 sequences, with over 2% as singletons. This clonotype appeared many times. CDR3 length equals 17 residues. Per the germline V gene, CDR1 is SGDLS and CDR2 is YYNGEE. V shed 0 bases, J shed 4 bases, and the junction held 11 bases outside the gene matches. This clonotype was sampled from a female donor with ankylosing spondylitis or in good health (not recorded which). The rearrangement uses TRBV9 and TRBJ1-1; 8 bases line up with TRBD1. Material: blood, either unsorted or a sorted T cell fraction (not recorded which). The CDR3: CASSVGNQGAWGTEAFF. In DNA form, the CDR3 reads TGTGCCAGCAGCGTAGGCAATCAGGGGGCATGGGGCACTGAAGCTTTCTTT.